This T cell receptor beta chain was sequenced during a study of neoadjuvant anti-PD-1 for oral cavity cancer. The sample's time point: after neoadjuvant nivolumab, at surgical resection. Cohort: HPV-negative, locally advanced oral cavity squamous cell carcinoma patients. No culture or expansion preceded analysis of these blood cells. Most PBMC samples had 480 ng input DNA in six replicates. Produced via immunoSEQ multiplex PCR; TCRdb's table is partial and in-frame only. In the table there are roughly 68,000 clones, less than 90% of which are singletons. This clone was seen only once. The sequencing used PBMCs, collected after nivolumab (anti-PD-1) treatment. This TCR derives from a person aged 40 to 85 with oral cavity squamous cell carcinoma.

The CDR3 DNA follows: TGTGCCAGCGGCCGTGACCAGGCATTCACTGAAGCTTTCTTT. Protein: CASGRDQAFTEAFF. The chain employs TRBV19 and TRBJ1-1; D remains ambiguous. Between the trimmed V and J ends, which lost 9 bases and 4 bases, there was a span of 18 bases. Germline CDR1 LNHDA, CDR2 SQIVND (reference sequence). The CDR3 is made up of 14 amino acids.